Shown below are 32 T cell receptor beta chains from a single sample sequenced in a study of blood T cells in healthy people across ages. Combining a sample-barcoded 5' primer with a J-beta primer mix, a second PCR ran for roughly 7 to 12 cycles. TCRdb re-analysed the 5' RACE reads in MiXCR, keeping a single row per CDR3 protein. The sample carries 1,500,000 or so distinct CDR3 sequences, 42% recorded once. Specimen: blood. These receptors all stem from a woman between 18 and 29 years old in good health.

The chain carries TRBV20-1 and TRBJ2-2; a weak D match, TRBD1 (5 bases). The CDR3 has 15 residues. The ends were cut back, 1 base at V and 0 bases at J, with 9 bases in the middle. CDR1 and CDR2 from the germline V gene are DFQATT and SNEGSKA (reference sequence). The CDR3 is CSARGQTSNTGELFF. The CDR3 bases are TGCAGTGCTAGAGGACAGACTTCGAACACCGGGGAGCTGTTTTTT.

The chain recombines TRBV20-1 with TRBJ2-3, with D maybe TRBD1 (5 bases). The V gene's germline CDR1 is DFQATT and CDR2 SNEGSKA (reference sequence). The CDR3 spans 13 residues. The V end was cut by 0 bases, the J end by 7 bases, with 11 bases between. The CDR3 nucleotides are TGCAGTGCTAGAGACACAGGAAGGTATACGCAGTATTTT. Translation gives CSARDTGRYTQYF.

The chain carries TRBV5-1 and TRBJ2-3, with 7 bases aligning to TRBD1. Trimming removed 4 bases from V and 3 bases from J; junction bases left unmatched: 5. This CDR3 region has 14 residues. Germline CDR1 SGHRS, CDR2 YFSETQ. The CDR3 region is CASSRPGQTDTQYF. The CDR3 DNA reads as TGCGCCAGCAGCCGCCCGGGACAGACAGATACGCAGTATTTT. Supplemented by reference TRBV5-1 and TRBJ2-3, the full variable domain reads KAGVTQTPRYLIKTRGQQVTLSCSPISGHRSVSWYQQTPGQGLQFLFEYFSETQRNKGNFPGRFSGRQFSNSRSEMNVSTLELGDSALYLCASSRPGQTDTQYFGPGTRLTVL.

This clonotype was seen a few times. The chain employs TRBV6-6 and TRBJ1-5; D is unclear. V lost 1 base and J 3 bases, leaving 7 bases between the germline ends. This CDR3 has 14 amino acids. Per germline, CDR1 MNHNY and CDR2 SVGAGI (reference sequence). The CDR3 loop is CASSYYRLNQPQHF. CDR3 bases: TGTGCCAGCAGTTACTACCGCCTCAATCAGCCCCAGCATTTT.

This rearrangement joins TRBV30 to TRBJ1-1, with 7 positions matching TRBD1. The CDR3 contains 14 residues. Germline V gene data show CDR1 as GTSNPN and CDR2 as SVGIG (reference sequence). J lost 5 bases, V lost 0 bases, and 6 bases had no gene match. The CDR3: CAWSVGQGGTEAFF. Written as DNA, the CDR3 is TGTGCCTGGAGTGTTGGCCAGGGGGGAACTGAAGCTTTCTTT.

This clonotype was recorded a few times. The chain combines TRBV20-1 with TRBJ2-5, with D possibly matching TRBD1 (5 bases). The length of the CDR3 is 14 residues. Deletions cut 1 base from V and 5 bases from J, with 14 bases between. CDR1 DFQATT and CDR2 SNEGSKA come from the germline V gene (reference sequence). CDR3 loop: CSARGLAWGETQYF. The DNA of the CDR3 is TGCAGTGCTAGAGGCTTGGCGTGGGGCGAGACCCAGTACTTC.

About this clonotype itself: A much larger clone sits a single nucleotide away, making a read error possible. This chain connects TRBV29-1 to TRBJ2-1, with 8 bases lining up with TRBD1. The DNA end favors TRBJ2-7, so the J call may be wrong. Germline CDR1 SQVTM, CDR2 ANQGSEA. There are 13 residues in the CDR3. In DNA, the CDR3 is TGCAGCGTTGAACAGGACAGGGTGGGCGAGCAGTACTTC. Amino acids: CSVEQDRVGEQYF.

V and J are TRBV20-1 and TRBJ1-1; D is perhaps TRBD1 (5 bases). The germline V gene has CDR1 DFQATT and CDR2 SNEGSKA (reference sequence). With 2 bases removed from V and 0 bases from J, the gap between germline ends came to 10 bases. This CDR3 is 14 amino acids long. CDR3 bases: TGCAGTGCTAGAAGCGAGGGGATGAACACTGAAGCTTTCTTT. Translating gives CSARSEGMNTEAFF.

The chain carries TRBV2 and TRBJ1-5; 8 bases align to TRBD1. The trim removed 7 bases at V and 4 bases at J, leaving 3 bases unmatched. CDR1 and CDR2 (germline): SNHLY, FYNNEI. The CDR3 is made up of 13 amino acids. The CDR3 spells CASNGQGNQPQHF. The CDR3 DNA follows: TGTGCCAGCAATGGACAGGGAAATCAGCCCCAGCATTTT.

The chain has TRBV5-4 and TRBJ2-4; 9 bases align to TRBD1. The CDR3 sequence is 14 residues long. CDR1 SGHNT and CDR2 YYREEE come from the germline V gene (reference sequence). J lost 8 bases, V lost 4 bases, and 7 bases had no gene match. DNA for the CDR3: TGTGCCAGCAGCGCCGGACAGGGGAAATACATTCAGTACTTC. It is translated as CASSAGQGKYIQYF.

The chain joins TRBV24-1 to TRBJ2-1; 8 bases match TRBD1. Gene TRBJ2-7 matches the end of the DNA better, so the J call may be wrong. From germline, CDR1 is KGHDR and CDR2 SFDVKD. CDR3 size: 16 residues. Here the CDR3 reads CATSDPDRGPYNEQYF. CDR3 nucleotides: TGTGCCACCAGTGATCCCGACAGGGGCCCTTACAATGAGCAGTACTTC.

This clonotype has more than one count but fewer than ten. V usage is TRBV3-1 and J usage is TRBJ2-3; no clear D. Germline assignment: CDR1 LGHDT and CDR2 YNNKEL (reference sequence). The V end lost 5 bases, the J end lost 0 bases, and 9 bases lay between the germline ends. CDR3 size: 14 residues. The CDR3 nucleotides are TGTGCCAGCAGCAACGTCAAAAGCACAGATACGCAGTATTTT. Translated, it gives CASSNVKSTDTQYF.

The V and J genes are TRBV29-1 and TRBJ2-1; 10 bases fit TRBD2. The V and J ends lost 0 bases and 8 bases, in that order; junction bases with no gene match: 7. The CDR3 has 15 residues. The germline CDR1 and CDR2 sequences are SQVTM and ANQGSEA. The CDR3 reads CSVEDRLAGAHEQFF. Here the CDR3 DNA reads TGCAGCGTTGAAGATCGGCTAGCGGGAGCCCATGAGCAGTTCTTC.

This clonotype was seen a few times. The chain combines TRBV20-1 with TRBJ2-2; tentative D call: TRBD2 (5 bases). The CDR3 loop spans 14 amino acids. V dropped 4 bases and J dropped 0 bases, with 9 bases sitting between them. The germline CDR1 and CDR2 sequences are DFQATT and SNEGSKA (reference sequence). The chain's CDR3 is CSANPGANTGELFF. Written as DNA, the CDR3 is TGCAGTGCTAACCCCGGGGCGAACACCGGGGAGCTGTTTTTT.

The chain is built from TRBV5-1 and TRBJ2-3, with 8 bases identical to TRBD1. Germline CDR1 SGHRS, CDR2 YFSETQ. This CDR3 has 16 amino acids. V was clipped by 0 bases and J by 0 bases; unmatched bases: 3. CDR3 bases: TGCGCCAGCAGCTTGGATGGACAGGGAAGCACAGATACGCAGTATTTT. This sequence encodes CASSLDGQGSTDTQYF.

This rearrangement joins TRBV20-1 to TRBJ1-4, with a possible D match to TRBD1 (5 bases). The V gene's germline CDR1 is DFQATT and CDR2 SNEGSKA (reference sequence). V lost 1 base and J lost 10, with 16 bases in between. The CDR3 covers 14 residues. The CDR3 DNA reads as TGCAGTGCTAGAGCCACAGGTTCTCGTGGAAAACTGTTTTTT. Protein sequence: CSARATGSRGKLFF.

This sequence joins TRBV19 and TRBJ2-3; 8 nucleotides line up with TRBD1. In germline, CDR1 is LNHDA, CDR2 SQIVND (reference sequence). The CDR3 sequence is 14 residues long. V shed 1 base and J 6 bases; nucleotides not matched to a gene: 3. CDR3 sequence (DNA): TGTGCCAGTAGTATAGTGTACAGGGGGGATACGCAGTATTTT. Protein sequence: CASSIVYRGDTQYF.

This clonotype has just a few counts. The V gene is TRBV25-1, the J gene TRBJ2-6, with a possible D match to TRBD1 (6 bases). The V and J ends lost 8 bases and 0 bases respectively, with 8 bases between them. The CDR3 is 14 amino acids. CDR1 MGHDK and CDR2 SYGVNS come from the germline V gene. As DNA, the CDR3 is TGTGCCAGCTCAGGGGTCTCTGGGGCCAACGTCCTGACTTTC. Translating gives CASSGVSGANVLTF. The complete variable domain, with remaining parts taken from reference TRBV25-1 and TRBJ2-6, reads EADIYQTPRYLVIGTGKKITLECSQTMGHDKMYWYQQDPGMELHLIHYSYGVNSTEKGDLSSESTVSRIRTEHFPLTLESARPSHTSQYLCASSGVSGANVLTFGAGSRLTVL.

The J gene is TRBJ1-5, the V gene TRBV4-1, with no clear D. The CDR3 is made up of 15 amino acids. Germline assignment: CDR1 MGHRA and CDR2 YSYEKL. The ends were cut back, 6 bases at V and 0 bases at J, with 12 bases in the middle. The CDR3 reads CASSLKEGSNQPQHF. The CDR3 nucleotides read TGCGCCAGCAGTCTAAAGGAAGGTAGCAATCAGCCCCAGCATTTT.

The gene calls are TRBV27 and TRBJ2-3; D perhaps matches TRBD2 (6 bases). Germline V lookup: CDR1 MNHEY, CDR2 SMNVEV (reference sequence). The CDR3 is made up of 14 amino acids. V gave up 3 bases and J gave up 5 bases, with 12 bases separating them. CDR3 loop: CASSFWGRQDTQYF. The CDR3 DNA reads as TGTGCCAGCAGTTTTTGGGGGAGGCAAGATACGCAGTATTTT.

This clonotype appeared a few times. V usage is TRBV11-2 and J usage is TRBJ1-5; TRBD1 is a possible D gene (6 bases). In germline, CDR1 is SGHAT, CDR2 FQNNGV. Trimming stripped 0 bases from V and 7 bases from J, with 7 bases between. The CDR3 length is 13 residues. This CDR3 reads CASSLDQGQPQHF. Here the CDR3 DNA reads TGTGCCAGCAGCTTAGATCAGGGGCAGCCCCAGCATTTT. The full variable domain, rest sourced from reference TRBV11-2 and TRBJ1-5, is EAGVAQSPRYKIIEKRQSVAFWCNPISGHATLYWYQQILGQGPKLLIQFQNNGVVDDSQLPKDRFSAERLKGVDSTLKIQPAKLEDSAVYLCASSLDQGQPQHFGDGTRLSIL.

As concerns this clonotype: With a much larger clone just one base away, this may be a read error. The V gene is TRBV5-1, the J gene TRBJ2-3, with D hard to call. Germline CDR1 reads SGHRS; CDR2 reads YFSETQ. The V gene lost 0 bases and the J gene lost 2 bases, with 10 bases spanning the gap. The CDR3 runs 15 residues. The CDR3 DNA reads TGCGCCAGCAGCTTGGCTCGGAAACTCACAGATACGCAGTATTTT. Translation: CASSLARKLTDTQYF.

The chain links TRBV20-1 to TRBJ2-5; D is unresolved. Between the trimmed V and J ends, which lost 7 bases and 2 bases, there was a span of 11 bases. Germline values: CDR1 DFQATT, CDR2 SNEGSKA (reference sequence). CDR3 length: 12 residues. The DNA of the CDR3 is TGCAGTGTGCCGAACAATCAAGAGACCCAGTACTTC. Protein: CSVPNNQETQYF.

The V and J genes are TRBV3-1 and TRBJ2-7; the D gene could be TRBD1 or TRBD2 (5 bases each). The CDR3 contains 14 residues. CDR1 and CDR2 from the germline V gene are LGHDT and YNNKEL (reference sequence). V was clipped by 1 base and J by 3 bases, with 10 bases between them. The CDR3 sequence is CASSQVRGDYEQYF. For the CDR3, the DNA is TGTGCCAGCAGCCAAGTCAGAGGGGACTACGAGCAGTACTTC.

A few counts support this clonotype. The rearrangement joins TRBV12-3 or TRBV12-4 to TRBJ2-3; 10 bases align to TRBD2. After removal of 6 bases from V and 2 bases from J, the junction contained 8 bases not matched to a gene. There are 16 residues in the CDR3. The CDR3 sequence is CASRRLAGAHTDTQYF. The CDR3 nucleotides read TGTGCCAGCAGGCGGCTAGCGGGAGCGCACACAGATACGCAGTATTTT.

This rearrangement joins TRBV29-1 to TRBJ2-1, with D possibly being TRBD1 (6 bases). Per the germline V gene, CDR1 is SQVTM and CDR2 is ANQGSEA. CDR3 length equals 13 residues. V was pared by 2 bases and J by 5 bases, with 10 bases between. DNA for the CDR3: TGCAGCGTTGAATTAGCAGGGGACAATGAGCAGTTCTTC. This codes for CSVELAGDNEQFF.

V gene TRBV11-1 combines with J gene TRBJ2-5, with TRBD2 as a possible D gene (6 bases). V shed 0 bases and J shed 5 bases, with 13 bases lying between them. The CDR3 extends over 15 amino acids. Germline values: CDR1 SGHAT, CDR2 FQDESV (reference sequence). DNA for the CDR3: TGTGCCAGCAGCTTAGCGGAGGGATTTCTGGAGACCCAGTACTTC. Protein: CASSLAEGFLETQYF.

In this sample, this clonotype turned up many times. J is TRBJ2-3 and V is TRBV28; no clear D gene. The V end was cut by 6 bases, the J end by 2 bases, with 6 bases between. The CDR3 has 12 residues. Germline values: CDR1 MDHEN, CDR2 SYDVKM. Here the CDR3 DNA reads TGTGCCAGCAGGGGGTACACAGATACGCAGTATTTT. Encoded protein: CASRGYTDTQYF.

This clonotype was seen a handful of times. The gene calls are TRBV18 and TRBJ1-2, with TRBD1 matching 9 bases. In germline, CDR1 is KGHSH, CDR2 LQKENI. The V and J ends lost 4 bases and 8 bases, in that order; junction bases with no gene match: 5. This CDR3 spans 13 amino acids. CDR3 sequence: CASSQGTGNGYTF. CDR3 nucleotides: TGTGCCAGCTCACAAGGGACAGGGAACGGCTACACCTTC. Together with reference TRBV18 and TRBJ1-2, the CDR3 gives the full variable domain: NAGVMQNPRHLVRRRGQEARLRCSPMKGHSHVYWYRQLPEEGLKFMVYLQKENIIDESGMPKERFSAEFPKEGPSILRIQQVVRGDSAAYFCASSQGTGNGYTFGSGTRLTVV.

About this clonotype itself: It may be a read error: a sequence one base away is much more abundant. The chain joins TRBV25-1 to TRBJ2-1; TRBD1 or TRBD2 may be the D gene (5 bases each). Judging by the DNA end, TRBJ2-7 fits better; the J call may be wrong. The length of the CDR3 is 16 residues. Germline values: CDR1 MGHDK, CDR2 SYGVNS. The CDR3 reads CASSGGVGAVYNEQYF. For the CDR3, the DNA is TGTGCCAGCAGTGGAGGGGTCGGAGCGGTCTACAATGAGCAGTACTTC.

This clonotype was counted between two and nine times. The V and J genes are TRBV29-1 and TRBJ1-5; 8 nucleotides match TRBD1. Germline trimming cut 6 bases from V and 6 bases from J; bases unmatched to any gene: 7. Germline CDR1 is SQVTM and CDR2 is ANQGSEA. CDR3 length equals 13 residues. The CDR3 reads CSVVDRAGQPQHF. The CDR3 nucleotides are TGCAGCGTGGTGGACAGGGCGGGTCAGCCCCAGCATTTT.

The V and J genes are TRBV20-1 and TRBJ2-3; no clear D. V was trimmed by 3 bases and J by 7 bases, leaving 23 bases between them. Germline V gene data show CDR1 as DFQATT and CDR2 as SNEGSKA (reference sequence). The CDR3 is 16 residues long. The CDR3 bases are TGCAGTGCTAGCTCTCTGGGCGTAGGATTTATGAATACGCAGTATTTT. Protein product: CSASSLGVGFMNTQYF.